This TCR beta chain is drawn from a study of cytomegalovirus exposure and HLA in healthy donors. About the study: The same platform used for the approximately 700 first-cohort repertoires was also used for the 130 or so validation repertoires, as a later analysis reported. Study-wide results and caveats: Whilst most TCR sequences proved rare, a subset of public TCRs occurred across many donors. TCR clusters originating in the first cohort tended to co-occur in the 110 or so validation repertoires, according to a later analysis. Overall, around 160 TCR beta chains were annotated as cytomegalovirus-associated.

The method was immunoSEQ multiplex PCR; TCRdb's version includes in-frame clones alone and lacks a portion of them. The sample lists 110,000 to 150,000 clones; just under 85% were seen once. The V and J ends lost 6 bases and 2 bases, in that order; junction bases with no gene match: 8. This CDR3 spans 16 amino acids. Germline V gene data show CDR1 as SNHLY and CDR2 as FYNNEI. Comment on this clone: Its matching antigen is unknown.

Specimen: PBMCs. This chain connects TRBV2 to TRBJ2-3; 10 nucleotides align to TRBD2. This TCR was sampled from a woman aged 25 to 39 in good health and CMV-seronegative. CDR3 residues: CASRETSGVITDTQYF. The CDR3 DNA sequence: TGTGCCAGCAGAGAAACTAGCGGGGTGATCACAGATACGCAGTATTTT.